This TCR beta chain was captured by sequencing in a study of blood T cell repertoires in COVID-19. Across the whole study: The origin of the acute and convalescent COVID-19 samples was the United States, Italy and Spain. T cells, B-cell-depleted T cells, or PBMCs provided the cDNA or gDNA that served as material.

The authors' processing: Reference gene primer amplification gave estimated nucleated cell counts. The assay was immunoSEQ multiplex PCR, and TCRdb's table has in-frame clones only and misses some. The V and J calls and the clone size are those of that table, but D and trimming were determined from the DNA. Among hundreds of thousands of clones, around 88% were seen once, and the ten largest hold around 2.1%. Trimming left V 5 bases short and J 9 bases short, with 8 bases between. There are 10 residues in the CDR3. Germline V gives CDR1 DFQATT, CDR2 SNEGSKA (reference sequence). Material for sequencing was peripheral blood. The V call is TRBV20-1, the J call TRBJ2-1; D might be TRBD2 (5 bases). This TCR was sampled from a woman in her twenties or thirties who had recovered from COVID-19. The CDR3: CSAEGSEQFF. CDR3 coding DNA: TGCAGTGCTGAAGGGAGTGAGCAGTTCTTC.